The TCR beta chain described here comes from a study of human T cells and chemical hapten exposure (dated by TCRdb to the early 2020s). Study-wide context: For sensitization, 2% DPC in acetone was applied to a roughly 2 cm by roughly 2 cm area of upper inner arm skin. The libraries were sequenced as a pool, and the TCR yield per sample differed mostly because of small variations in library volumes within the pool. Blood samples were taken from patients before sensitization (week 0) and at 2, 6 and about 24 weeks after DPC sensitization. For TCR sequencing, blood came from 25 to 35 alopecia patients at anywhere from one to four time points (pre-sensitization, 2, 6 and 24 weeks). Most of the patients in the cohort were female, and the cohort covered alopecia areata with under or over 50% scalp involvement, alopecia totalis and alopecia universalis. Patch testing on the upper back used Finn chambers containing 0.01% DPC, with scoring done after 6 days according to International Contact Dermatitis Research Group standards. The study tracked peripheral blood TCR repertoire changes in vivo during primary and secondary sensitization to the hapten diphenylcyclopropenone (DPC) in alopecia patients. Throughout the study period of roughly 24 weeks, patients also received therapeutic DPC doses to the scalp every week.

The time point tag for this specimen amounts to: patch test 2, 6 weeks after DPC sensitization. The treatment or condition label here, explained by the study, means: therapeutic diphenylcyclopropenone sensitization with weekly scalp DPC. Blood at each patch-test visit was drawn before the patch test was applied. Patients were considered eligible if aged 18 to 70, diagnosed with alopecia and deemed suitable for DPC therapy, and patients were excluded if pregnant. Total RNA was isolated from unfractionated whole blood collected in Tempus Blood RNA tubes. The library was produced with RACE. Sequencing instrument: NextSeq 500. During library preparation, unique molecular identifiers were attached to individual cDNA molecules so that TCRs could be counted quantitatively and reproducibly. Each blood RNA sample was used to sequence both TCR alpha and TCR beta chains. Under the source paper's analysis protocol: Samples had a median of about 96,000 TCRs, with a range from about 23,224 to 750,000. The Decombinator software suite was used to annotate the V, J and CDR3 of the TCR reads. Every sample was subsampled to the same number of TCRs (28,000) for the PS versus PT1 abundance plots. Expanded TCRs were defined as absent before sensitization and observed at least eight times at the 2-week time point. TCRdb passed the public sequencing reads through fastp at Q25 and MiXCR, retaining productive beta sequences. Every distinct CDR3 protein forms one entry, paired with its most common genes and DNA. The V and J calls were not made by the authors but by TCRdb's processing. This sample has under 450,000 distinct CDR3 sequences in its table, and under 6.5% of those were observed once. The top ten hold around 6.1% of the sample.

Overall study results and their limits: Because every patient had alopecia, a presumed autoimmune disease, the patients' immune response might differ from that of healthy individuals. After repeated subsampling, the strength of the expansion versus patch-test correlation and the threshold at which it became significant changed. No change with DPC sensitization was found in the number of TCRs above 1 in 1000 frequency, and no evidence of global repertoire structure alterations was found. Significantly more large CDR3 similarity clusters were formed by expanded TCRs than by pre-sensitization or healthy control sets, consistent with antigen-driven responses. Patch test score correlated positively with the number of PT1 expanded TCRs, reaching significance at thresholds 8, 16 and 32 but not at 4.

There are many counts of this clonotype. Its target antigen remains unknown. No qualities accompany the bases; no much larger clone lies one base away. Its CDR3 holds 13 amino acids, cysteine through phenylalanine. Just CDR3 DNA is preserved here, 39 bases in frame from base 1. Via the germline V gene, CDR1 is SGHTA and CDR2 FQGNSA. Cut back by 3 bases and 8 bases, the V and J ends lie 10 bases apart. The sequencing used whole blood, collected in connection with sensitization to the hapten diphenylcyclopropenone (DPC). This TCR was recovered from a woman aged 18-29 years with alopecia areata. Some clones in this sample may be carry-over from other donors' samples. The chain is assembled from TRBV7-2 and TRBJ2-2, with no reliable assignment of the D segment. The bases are TGTGCCAGCAGCTTTTTCGCGCGTGGGGAGCTGTTTTTT. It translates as CASSFFARGELFF.